This section outlines one TCR beta chain sequence together with its context. Combining a sample-barcoded 5' primer with a J-beta primer mix, a second PCR ran for roughly 6 to 12 cycles. MiXCR, run by TCRdb on the 5' RACE reads, gives a single entry per CDR3 protein. This sample has some 560,000 distinct CDR3 sequences, with about 29% found just once. These data originate in a study of blood T cells in healthy people across ages. CDR1 is MNHEY, CDR2 SVGEGT, per germline. The CDR3 sequence is 15 residues long. V lost 4 bases to trimming and J lost 5 bases; unmatched junction nucleotides: 5. This same sample was also part of a study on T cells of mothers and their children. In that study: A few healthy Caucasian mothers served as donors, and their six children did as well. Whether pairs are related or unrelated, thymic selection shapes their TCR recombination output in much the same way. Overlap ran slightly, non-significantly higher for related than unrelated mother-child pairs.

Sequencing was carried out using blood. The TCR originated in a boy younger than 10 in good health. The genes are TRBV6-2 or TRBV6-3 and TRBJ2-1, with TRBD2 matching over 10 bases. CDR3: CASSWTSGTNNEQFF. The CDR3, as DNA: TGTGCCAGCAGTTGGACTAGCGGTACGAACAATGAGCAGTTCTTC.